The 11 T cell receptor beta chains listed next were all sequenced from one sample in a study of shared clonotypes between healthy human individuals. Measured with immunoSEQ multiplex PCR; TCRdb has only the in-frame clones, and not every one. The data contain about 2.4 million clones, over 85% of them seen just once; the ten biggest clones take up roughly 0.36%. Sequenced sample: naive CD4+ T cells from PBMCs. Subset denoted: CD45RA+ positively selected. The receptors come from a man between 18 and 35 years old in good health. Some clones in this sample may be carry-over from other donors' samples.

The chain uses TRBV9 and TRBJ2-3; tentatively, D is TRBD2 (6 bases). The V gene's germline CDR1 is SGDLS and CDR2 YYNGEE. Trimming shortened V by 0 bases and J by 0 bases, and 8 bases separated the two germline ends. The CDR3 loop spans 15 amino acids. This chain's CDR3 is CASSVESGSTDTQYF. The DNA of the CDR3 is TGTGCCAGCAGCGTAGAGAGCGGGAGCACAGATACGCAGTATTTT.

This rearrangement joins TRBV7-2 to TRBJ2-3, with D perhaps assigned TRBD1 or TRBD2 (6 bases each). The V and J ends lost 5 bases and 4 bases respectively, with 13 bases between them. From germline, CDR1 is SGHTA and CDR2 FQGNSA. CDR3 length equals 14 residues. The CDR3 reads CASSPGGNSDTQYF. The CDR3 DNA sequence: TGTGCCAGCAGCCCCGGGGGCAACTCAGATACGCAGTATTTT.

The chain carries TRBV6-5 and TRBJ2-5; 7 bases match TRBD1. Germline V gene data show CDR1 as MNHEY and CDR2 as SVGAGI. V shed 2 bases and J 9 bases; nucleotides not matched to a gene: 12. This CDR3 is 15 amino acids long. The DNA for the CDR3 is TGTGCCAGCAGTTACGCGAGGGGGCCCCAAAGGGCCCAGTACTTC. This translates into CASSYARGPQRAQYF.

This clone was observed a handful of times. Other DNA sequences in this sample translate to the same CDR3. V usage is TRBV7-2 and J usage is TRBJ2-7, with 11 bases that match TRBD1. The V gene's germline CDR1 is SGHTA and CDR2 FQGNSA. The V and J ends lost 3 bases and 2 bases, in that order; junction bases with no gene match: 0. CDR3 size: 14 residues. CDR3 sequence (DNA): TGTGCCAGCAGCTTGGGACAGGGGGCCTACGAGCAGTACTTC. Encoded protein: CASSLGQGAYEQYF.

DNA for the CDR3: TGTGCCATTATCGACCAACGTAACAATGAGCAGTTCTTC. This gives the protein CAIIDQRNNEQFF. The rearrangement links TRBV6-5 to TRBJ2-1; D unclear. V was pared by 10 bases and J by 5 bases, with 15 bases between. The CDR3 sequence is 13 residues long. Germline values: CDR1 MNHEY, CDR2 SVGAGI.

The chain uses TRBV5-5 and TRBJ2-7, with D uncertain. Germline V gene sequence: CDR1 SGHKS, CDR2 YYEKEE (reference sequence). Trimming removed 4 bases at V and 6 bases at J, with 14 bases between. The CDR3 has 13 amino acids. The CDR3 region has the DNA TGTGCCAGCAGCCCACGAGTTATCGCCGAGCAGTACTTC. It specifies CASSPRVIAEQYF. Variable domain in full (rest from reference TRBV5-5 and TRBJ2-7): DAGVTQSPTHLIKTRGQQVTLRCSPISGHKSVSWYQQVLGQGPQFIFQYYEKEERGRGNFPDRFSARQFPNYSSELNVNALLLGDSALYLCASSPRVIAEQYFGPGTRLTVT.

The chain recombines TRBV7-8 with TRBJ2-7, with D possibly matching TRBD2 (5 bases). The germline gives CDR1 SGHVS, CDR2 FQNEAQ. This CDR3 region has 17 residues. Trimming cost V 3 bases and J 0 bases, with 18 bases left between them. CDR3 region: CASSFSLGDYLSYEQYF. For the CDR3, the DNA is TGTGCCAGCAGCTTTTCGCTGGGAGACTACCTCTCCTACGAGCAGTACTTC.

The V gene is TRBV28, the J gene TRBJ2-1; 8 bases map to TRBD2. CDR1 and CDR2 (germline): MDHEN, SYDVKM. This CDR3 comprises 14 residues. Trimming at V came to 7 bases and at J to 7 bases, leaving 9 bases not matched to a gene. For the CDR3, the DNA is TGTGCCAGCATGTCAGCGGGAGTTGCAAATGAGCAGTTCTTC. As protein: CASMSAGVANEQFF.

J is TRBJ2-1 and V is TRBV27; tentative D call: TRBD2 (7 bases). V lost 4 bases and J 7 bases, leaving 20 bases between the germline ends. There are 16 residues in the CDR3. The germline V gene encodes CDR1 MNHEY and CDR2 SMNVEV (reference sequence). CDR3 sequence reads: CASSSPRGGVVNEQFF. The CDR3 DNA reads TGTGCCAGCAGTTCTCCTAGAGGGGGGGTAGTGAATGAGCAGTTCTTC.

This rearrangement joins TRBV10-2 to TRBJ1-2; 7 bases align to TRBD1. V lost 8 bases and J lost 2; bases outside the gene matches: 11. Germline loops: CDR1 WSHSY, CDR2 SAAADI. The CDR3 is 15 residues long. CDR3 sequence reads: CASLKSRQGNYGYTF. The CDR3 region has the DNA TGCGCCAGCTTGAAGAGTAGACAGGGCAACTATGGCTACACCTTC.

The chain joins TRBV7-9 to TRBJ1-2; unclear D gene. This CDR3 region has 14 residues. V lost 3 bases, J lost 0 bases, and 8 bases lay in between. Germline lookup yields CDR1 SEHNR and CDR2 FQNEAQ (reference sequence). The DNA for the CDR3 is TGTGCCAGCAGCTTTGGGCAGACTAACTATGGCTACACCTTC. It specifies CASSFGQTNYGYTF.